These T cell receptor beta chains were read from a single sample in a study of circulating CD8 cells and anti-PD-1 response in melanoma. From the reads, TCRdb called clonotypes with MiXCR, one entry per CDR3 protein. Of about 130 distinct CDR3 sequences detected, 4% appear once; the ten largest clones hold approximately 55%. The specimen was CD8+ T cells from PBMCs, collected at baseline or after one month of anti-PD-1 therapy (not recorded which). The receptors originated from a human donor with melanoma. The CDR3 runs from the conserved cysteine through the conserved F or W. The order of the fields is J gene, D gene, clone size, V gene, CDR3 protein, CDR3 DNA. A D gene is named only where the DNA matches it firmly. For some rows the clone size is stated as once, few or many, or as a class when expanded; others skip it.

>TRBJ2-7|.|medium-sized|TRBV30
CAWSTGYGQKYEQYF
TGTGCCTGGAGCACAGGGTACGGCCAAAAGTACGAGCAGTACTTC
>TRBJ1-2|.|large|TRBV5-4
CASSLHGVYGYTF
TGTGCCAGCAGCCTACACGGGGTCTATGGCTACACCTTC
>TRBJ2-7|.|medium-sized|TRBV2
CASSEVAGALYEQYF
TGTGCCAGCAGTGAGGTGGCAGGCGCTCTCTACGAGCAGTACTTC
>TRBJ2-3|.|few|TRBV20-1
CRARGGPTDPQYF
TGCAGGGCTAGGGGCGGGCCCACAGATCCGCAGTATTTT
>TRBJ2-3|TRBD2|medium-sized|TRBV20-1
CSASPGLADTDTQYF
TGCAGTGCTAGCCCCGGACTAGCGGACACAGATACGCAGTATTTT
>TRBJ2-4|TRBD2|medium-sized|TRBV19
CASSTTLAARNIQYF
TGTGCCAGTAGTACGACACTAGCGGCAAGAAACATTCAGTACTTC
>TRBJ2-1|.|.|TRBV5-8
CASSLATARYNEQFF
TGTGCCAGCAGCTTGGCAACCGCGAGGTACAATGAGCAGTTCTTC
>TRBJ1-5|.|.|TRBV24-1
CATSDPRGQPQHF
TGTGCCACCAGTGATCCGAGGGGTCAGCCCCAGCATTTT
>TRBJ2-1|.|large|TRBV2
CASSQSEGFNEQFF
TGTGCCAGCAGCCAGTCCGAGGGGTTCAATGAGCAGTTCTTC
>TRBJ2-5|.|medium-sized|TRBV18
CASSRDRGGETQYF
TGTGCCAGCTCCCGGGACAGAGGAGGGGAGACCCAGTACTTC
>TRBJ1-1|.|large|TRBV7-2
CASSSSPQNTEAFF
TGTGCCAGCAGCTCCTCTCCTCAGAACACTGAAGCTTTCTTT
>TRBJ2-3|.|large|TRBV13
CASSLGMVSVGTDTQYF
TGTGCCAGCAGCTTAGGCATGGTGAGCGTCGGCACAGATACGCAGTATTTT
>TRBJ2-4|TRBD1|large|TRBV5-8
CASSKGQALAKNIQYF
TGTGCCAGCAGCAAGGGACAGGCACTAGCCAAAAACATTCAGTACTTC
>TRBJ1-2|TRBD1|large|TRBV27
CASSHRDSTNYGYTF
TGTGCCAGCAGCCACCGGGACAGCACTAACTATGGCTACACCTTC
>TRBJ2-2|.|few|TRBV30
CAWSVTGELFF
TGTGCCTGGAGTGTAACCGGGGAGCTGTTTTTT
>TRBJ2-6|TRBD1|hyperexpanded|TRBV4-3
CASSQLAGTGSSGANVLTF
TGCGCCAGCAGCCAACTGGCCGGGACAGGGAGCTCTGGGGCCAACGTCCTGACTTTC
>TRBJ1-4|TRBD1|medium-sized|TRBV7-9
CASSFFGQGEEKLFF
TGTGCCAGCAGCTTCTTCGGACAGGGAGAGGAAAAACTGTTTTTT
>TRBJ2-1|.|medium-sized|TRBV2
CASIRRPSLSDEQFF
TGTGCCAGCATCAGGAGGCCGTCCCTTTCGGATGAGCAGTTCTTC
>TRBJ2-7|.|large|TRBV29-1
CSAQRGYEQYF
TGCAGCGCCCAAAGAGGGTACGAGCAGTACTTC
>TRBJ2-7|.|large|TRBV20-1
CSASQGLDEQYF
TGCAGTGCTAGCCAGGGACTGGACGAGCAGTACTTC
>TRBJ2-7|.|large|TRBV4-1
CASSQGSQDAYEQYF
TGCGCCAGCAGCCAAGGATCACAGGATGCATACGAGCAGTACTTC
>TRBJ2-1|.|medium-sized|TRBV19
CASSAGGGAYNEQFF
TGTGCCAGTAGTGCAGGGGGGGGCGCTTACAATGAGCAGTTCTTC
>TRBJ2-1|.|large|TRBV7-2
CASSLGGRGDEQFF
TGTGCCAGCAGCTTAGGTGGCAGGGGCGATGAGCAGTTCTTC
>TRBJ2-1|.|medium-sized|TRBV28
CASSFEGGYNEQFF
TGTGCCAGCAGTTTTGAAGGGGGCTACAATGAGCAGTTCTTC
>TRBJ2-7|.|medium-sized|TRBV19
CASSMGGGSREEQYF
TGTGCCAGTAGTATGGGGGGTGGCAGCCGTGAAGAGCAGTACTTC
>TRBJ2-4|TRBD2|large|TRBV6-2/TRBV6-3
CASSDRAGVAKNIQYF
TGTGCCAGCAGTGATCGAGCGGGGGTCGCCAAAAACATTCAGTACTTC
>TRBJ2-7|.|large|TRBV20-1
CSASEGEQYF
TGCAGTGCTAGTGAGGGGGAGCAGTACTTC
>TRBJ2-3|.|large|TRBV14
CASSEGAEYTDTQYF
TGTGCCAGCAGCGAAGGGGCAGAGTACACAGATACGCAGTATTTT
>TRBJ2-7|.|large|TRBV7-2
CASSFAGSYEQYF
TGTGCCAGCAGCTTTGCCGGATCCTACGAGCAGTACTTC
>TRBJ2-7|.|large|TRBV28
CASSSTYSYTEQYF
TGTGCCAGCAGTTCCACCTACAGCTACACCGAGCAGTACTTC
>TRBJ2-3|.|large|TRBV20-1
CSARGGPTDTQYF
TGCAGTGCTAGGGGCGGGCCCACAGATACGCAGTATTTT
>TRBJ2-4|TRBD2|medium-sized|TRBV6-2/TRBV6-3
CASSDRAGGAKNIQYF
TGTGCCAGCAGTGATCGAGCGGGGGGCGCCAAAAACATTCAGTACTTC
>TRBJ2-1|TRBD2|once|TRBV28
CASSTRTSGLYNEQFF
TGTGCCAGCAGTACCCGGACTAGCGGACTCTACAATGAGCAGTTCTTC
>TRBJ2-1|.|medium-sized|TRBV6-2/TRBV6-3
CASSYEDGYYNEQFF
TGTGCCAGCAGTTACGAGGACGGGTACTACAATGAGCAGTTCTTC
>TRBJ2-2|TRBD1|large|TRBV7-2
CASSSNRDRGPISNTGELFF
TGTGCCAGCAGCTCTAACCGGGACAGGGGACCAATTTCGAACACCGGGGAGCTGTTTTTT
>TRBJ2-7|.|large|TRBV29-1
CSVLRNSPYEQYF
TGCAGCGTTCTCCGGAACAGCCCCTACGAGCAGTACTTC
>TRBJ1-1|.|large|TRBV7-2
CASSSIVMGNTEAFF
TGTGCCAGCAGCTCCATTGTGATGGGGAACACTGAAGCTTTCTTT
>TRBJ1-1|.|hyperexpanded|TRBV4-3
CASSQPRGLTTEAFF
TGCGCCAGCAGCCAACCCAGGGGACTTACTACTGAAGCTTTCTTT
>TRBJ1-4|.|hyperexpanded|TRBV4-3
CASSQEAGEKLFF
TGCGCCAGCAGCCAAGAGGCGGGGGAAAAACTGTTTTTT
>TRBJ2-2|.|hyperexpanded|TRBV12-3/TRBV12-4
CASSTFRAIQNTGELFF
TGTGCCAGCAGTACATTCCGGGCCATACAAAACACCGGGGAGCTGTTTTTT
>TRBJ2-3|.|medium-sized|TRBV5-1
CASMNRDPIGGPQYF
TGCGCCAGCATGAACCGGGACCCGATCGGGGGGCCGCAGTATTTT
>TRBJ2-1|.|medium-sized|TRBV19
CASSSSGSSCNEQFF
TGTGCCAGTAGTAGTAGCGGTAGCTCCTGCAATGAGCAGTTCTTC
>TRBJ2-7|.|hyperexpanded|TRBV2
CASGRDTLTNEQYF
TGTGCCAGCGGGCGGGACACCCTGACCAACGAGCAGTACTTC
>TRBJ2-2|.|hyperexpanded|TRBV2
CATEEGGNTGELFF
TGTGCCACGGAAGAAGGGGGAAACACCGGGGAGCTGTTTTTT
>TRBJ2-3|.|hyperexpanded|TRBV14
CASSPGAANTDTQYF
TGTGCCAGCAGCCCGGGAGCGGCGAACACAGATACGCAGTATTTT
>TRBJ2-1|.|hyperexpanded|TRBV2
CASSVGGGNEQFF
TGTGCCAGCAGTGTAGGAGGAGGGAATGAGCAGTTCTTC
>TRBJ1-2|.|large|TRBV29-1
CSVEGNNYGYTF
TGCAGCGTTGAGGGAAATAACTATGGCTACACCTTC
>TRBJ2-1|.|medium-sized|TRBV19
CASSSSGSSYNEQFF
TGTGCCAGTAGTAGTAGCGGTAGCTCCTACAATGAGCAGTTCTTC